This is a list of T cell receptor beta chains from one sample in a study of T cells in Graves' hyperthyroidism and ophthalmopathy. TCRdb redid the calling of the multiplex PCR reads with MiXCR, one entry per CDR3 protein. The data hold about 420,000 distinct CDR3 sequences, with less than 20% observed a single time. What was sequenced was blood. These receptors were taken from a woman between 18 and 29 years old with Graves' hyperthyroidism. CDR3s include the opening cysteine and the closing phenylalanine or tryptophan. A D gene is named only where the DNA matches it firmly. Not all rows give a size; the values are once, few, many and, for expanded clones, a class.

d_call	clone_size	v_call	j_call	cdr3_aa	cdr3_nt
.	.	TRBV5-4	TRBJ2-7	CASSSLPGEQYF	TGTGCCAGCAGCTCGCTCCCCGGCGAGCAGTACTTC
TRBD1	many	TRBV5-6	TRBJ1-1	CASSLQGGAEAFF	TGTGCCAGCAGCTTGCAGGGGGGGGCTGAAGCTTTCTTT
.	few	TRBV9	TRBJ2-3	CASSSYSGADTQYF	TGTGCCAGCAGTAGCTACTCAGGAGCAGATACGCAGTATTTT
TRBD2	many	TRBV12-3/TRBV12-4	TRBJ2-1	CASRLLAGQNIYNEQFF	TGTGCCAGCAGGTTACTAGCGGGGCAAAACATTTACAATGAGCAGTTCTTC
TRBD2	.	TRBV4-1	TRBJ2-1	CASRPTAAGSNNEQFF	TGCGCCAGCAGGCCGACCGCAGCGGGGTCGAACAATGAGCAGTTCTTC
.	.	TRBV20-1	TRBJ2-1	CSARDWDLVNEQFF	TGCAGTGCTAGAGATTGGGACTTAGTCAATGAGCAGTTCTTC
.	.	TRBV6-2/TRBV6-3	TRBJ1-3	CANSYPTGRSRNTIYF	TGTGCCAACAGTTATCCGACAGGAAGGTCTCGAAACACCATATATTTT
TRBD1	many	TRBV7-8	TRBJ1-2	CASSFTTGQGLYGYTF	TGTGCCAGCAGCTTTACTACCGGACAGGGGCTATATGGCTACACCTTC
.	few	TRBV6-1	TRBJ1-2	CASNVLINYGYTF	TGTGCCAGCAATGTCCTGATTAACTATGGCTACACCTTC
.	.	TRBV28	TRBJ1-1	CASRLTDENTEAFF	TGTGCCAGCAGATTGACGGATGAGAACACTGAAGCTTTCTTT
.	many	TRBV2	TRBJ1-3	CASGNRLVTTHSGNTIYF	TGTGCCAGCGGGAACAGGCTCGTAACGACTCACTCTGGAAACACCATATATTTT
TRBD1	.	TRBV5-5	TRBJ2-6	CASARDRGSGANVLTF	TGTGCCAGCGCCAGGGACAGGGGGTCAGGGGCCAACGTCCTGACTTTC
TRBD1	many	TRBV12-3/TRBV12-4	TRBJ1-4	CASRRQGSEKLFF	TGTGCCAGCAGACGACAGGGGAGCGAAAAACTGTTTTTT
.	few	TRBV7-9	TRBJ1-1	CASSSTRSFEAFF	TGTGCCAGCAGCTCGACAAGGTCCTTTGAAGCTTTCTTT
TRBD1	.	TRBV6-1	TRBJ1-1	CASSTPGQGTFF	TGTGCCAGCAGTACACCGGGACAGGGGACTTTCTTT
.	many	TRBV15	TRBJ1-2	CATSGSRGEDYGYTF	TGTGCCACCAGCGGGTCCAGGGGCGAGGACTATGGCTACACCTTC
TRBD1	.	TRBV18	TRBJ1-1	CASSRGTGWAEAFF	TGTGCCAGCTCACGCGGGACAGGGTGGGCTGAAGCTTTCTTT
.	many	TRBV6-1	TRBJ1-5	CASSPTGTGVGQPQHF	TGTGCCAGCAGTCCGACCGGGACGGGCGTGGGTCAGCCCCAGCATTTT
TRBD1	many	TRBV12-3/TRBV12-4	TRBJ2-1	CASSLDSGTGGDEQFF	TGTGCCAGCAGTCTAGACTCCGGGACAGGGGGCGATGAGCAGTTCTTC
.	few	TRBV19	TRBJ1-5	CASQSRWNQPRHF	TGTGCCAGTCAATCAAGATGGAATCAGCCCCGGCATTTT
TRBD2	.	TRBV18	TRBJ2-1	CASSPGIGTSYNEQFF	TGTGCCAGCTCACCGGGGATCGGGACTAGCTACAATGAGCAGTTCTTC
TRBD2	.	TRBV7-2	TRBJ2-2	CASSRLAGETGELFF	TGTGCCAGCAGCCGACTAGCGGGAGAAACCGGGGAGCTGTTTTTT
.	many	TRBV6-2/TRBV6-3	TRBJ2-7	CASSYSRSGSGEQYF	TGTGCCAGCAGTTACTCGAGGAGTGGCAGTGGGGAGCAGTACTTC
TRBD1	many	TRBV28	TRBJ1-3	CASSTTGGRPNTIYF	TGTGCCAGCAGTACTACAGGGGGGAGGCCAAACACCATATATTTT
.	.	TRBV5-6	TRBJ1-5	CASSLFEGQPQHF	TGTGCCAGCAGCCTTTTCGAGGGACAGCCCCAGCATTTT
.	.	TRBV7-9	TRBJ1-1	CASSLVWTVDDPSTEAFF	TGTGCCAGCAGCTTAGTTTGGACAGTGGACGATCCGAGCACTGAAGCTTTCTTT
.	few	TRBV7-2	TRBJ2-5	CASSSRFGETQYF	TGTGCCAGCAGCTCCCGATTTGGGGAGACCCAGTACTTC
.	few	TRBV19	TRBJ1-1	CASRKNGELRTEAFF	TGTGCCAGTAGAAAAAACGGGGAGTTGCGCACTGAAGCTTTCTTT
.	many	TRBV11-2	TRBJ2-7	CASSLAGLIYEQYF	TGTGCCAGCAGCTTAGCAGGATTGATCTACGAGCAGTACTTC
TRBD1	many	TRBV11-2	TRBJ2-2	CASSSPGQSISGELFF	TGTGCCAGCAGCTCGCCGGGACAGTCCATATCCGGGGAGCTGTTTTTT
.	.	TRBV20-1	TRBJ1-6	CSARVRQDNSPLHF	TGCAGTGCTAGAGTTAGACAAGATAATTCACCCCTCCACTTT
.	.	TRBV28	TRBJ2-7	CASRGAGEQYF	TGTGCCAGCCGGGGGGCGGGCGAGCAGTACTTC
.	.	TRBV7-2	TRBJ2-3	CASSKTVGTDTQYF	TGTGCCAGCAGCAAAACCGTCGGCACAGATACGCAGTATTTT
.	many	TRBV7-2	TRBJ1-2	CASSLARANYGYTF	TGTGCCAGCAGCTTAGCAAGGGCTAACTATGGCTACACCTTC
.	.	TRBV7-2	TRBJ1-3	CASSLVSSPGNTIYF	TGTGCCAGCAGCTTAGTATCGTCTCCTGGAAACACCATATATTTT
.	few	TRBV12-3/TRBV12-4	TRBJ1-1	CASSRDGRNGTEAFF	TGTGCCAGCAGCAGGGACGGTCGGAACGGCACTGAAGCTTTCTTT
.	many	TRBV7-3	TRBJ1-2	CASSLMGTGYGYTF	TGTGCCAGCAGCTTAATGGGTACGGGCTATGGCTACACCTTC
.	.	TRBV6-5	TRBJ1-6	CASSYSIWDSYNSPLHF	TGTGCCAGCAGTTACTCGATTTGGGACTCCTATAATTCACCCCTCCACTTT
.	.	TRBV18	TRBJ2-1	CASSPPPWQTSYNEQFF	TGTGCCAGCTCACCGCCCCCCTGGCAGACCTCCTACAATGAGCAGTTCTTC
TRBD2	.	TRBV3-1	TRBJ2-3	CACSAPSGGTDTQYF	TGTGCCTGCAGCGCGCCTAGCGGGGGTACAGATACGCAGTATTTT
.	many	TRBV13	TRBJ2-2	CASSTRQKTGELFF	TGTGCCAGCAGCACTAGACAGAAAACCGGGGAGCTGTTTTTT
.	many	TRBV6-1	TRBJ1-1	CASSEVRDIRAFF	TGTGCCAGCAGTGAAGTTAGGGACATTAGAGCTTTCTTT